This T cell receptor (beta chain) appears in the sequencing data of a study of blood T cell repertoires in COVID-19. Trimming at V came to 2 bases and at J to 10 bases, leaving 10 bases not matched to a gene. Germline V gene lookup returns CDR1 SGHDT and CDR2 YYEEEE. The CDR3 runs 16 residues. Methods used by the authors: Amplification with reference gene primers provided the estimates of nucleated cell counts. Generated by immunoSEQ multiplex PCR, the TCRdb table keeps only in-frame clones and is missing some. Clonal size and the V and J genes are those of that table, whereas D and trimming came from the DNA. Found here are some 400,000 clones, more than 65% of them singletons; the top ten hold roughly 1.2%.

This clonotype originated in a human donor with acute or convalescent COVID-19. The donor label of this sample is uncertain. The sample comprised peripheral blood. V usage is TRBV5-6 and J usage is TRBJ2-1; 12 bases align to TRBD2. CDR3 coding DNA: TGTGCCAGCAGCTTTCGTTCTAGCGGGAGGGCCAGGGAGCAGTTCTTC. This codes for CASSFRSSGRAREQFF.